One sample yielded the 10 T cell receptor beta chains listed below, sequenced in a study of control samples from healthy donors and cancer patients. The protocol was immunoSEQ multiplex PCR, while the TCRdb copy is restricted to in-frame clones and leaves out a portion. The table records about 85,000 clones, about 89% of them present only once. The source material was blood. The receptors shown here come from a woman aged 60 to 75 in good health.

CDR3 in DNA: TGTGCCAGCAGCGTAGCTCCCCTGGCGGAGACCCAGTACTTC. Encoded protein: CASSVAPLAETQYF. V and J are TRBV9 and TRBJ2-5; no definite D call. CDR1 SGDLS and CDR2 YYNGEE come from the germline V gene. This CDR3 spans 14 amino acids. Trimming cost V 0 bases and J 5 bases, with 11 bases left between them.

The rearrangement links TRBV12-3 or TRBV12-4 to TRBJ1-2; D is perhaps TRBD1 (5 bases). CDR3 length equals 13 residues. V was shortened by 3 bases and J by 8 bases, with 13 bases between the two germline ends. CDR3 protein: CASSLGQIYGYTF. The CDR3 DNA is TGTGCCAGCAGTTTGGGGCAAATTTACGGCTACACCTTC.

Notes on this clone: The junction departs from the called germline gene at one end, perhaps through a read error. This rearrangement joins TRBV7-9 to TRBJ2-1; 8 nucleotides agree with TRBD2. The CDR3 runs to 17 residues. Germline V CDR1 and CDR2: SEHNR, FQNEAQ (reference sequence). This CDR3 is CASSLNKGSGVPGEQLF. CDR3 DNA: TGTGCCAGCAGCCTAAATAAGGGTAGCGGGGTCCCCGGTGAGCAGCTCTTC.

The CDR3 loop reads CASSLDRGNTEAFF. Here the CDR3 DNA reads TGTGCCAGCAGCTTAGACAGAGGGAACACTGAAGCTTTCTTT. The V and J genes are TRBV7-9 and TRBJ1-1; D is unresolved. V gave up 1 base and J gave up 1 base, with 7 bases separating them. Germline assignment: CDR1 SEHNR and CDR2 FQNEAQ (reference sequence). The CDR3 sequence is 14 residues long.

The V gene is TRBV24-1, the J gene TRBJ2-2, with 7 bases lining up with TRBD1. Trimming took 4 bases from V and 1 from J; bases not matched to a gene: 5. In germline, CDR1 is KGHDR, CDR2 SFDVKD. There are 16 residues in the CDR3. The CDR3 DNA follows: TGTGCCACCAGTGAGTCGGGACAGCAGAACACCGGGGAGCTGTTTTTT. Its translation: CATSESGQQNTGELFF.

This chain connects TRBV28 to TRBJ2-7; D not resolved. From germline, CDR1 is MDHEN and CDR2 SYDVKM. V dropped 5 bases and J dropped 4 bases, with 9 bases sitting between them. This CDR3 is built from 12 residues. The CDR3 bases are TGTGCCAGCAGTCCACCCCGGTACGAGCAGTACTTC. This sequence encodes CASSPPRYEQYF.

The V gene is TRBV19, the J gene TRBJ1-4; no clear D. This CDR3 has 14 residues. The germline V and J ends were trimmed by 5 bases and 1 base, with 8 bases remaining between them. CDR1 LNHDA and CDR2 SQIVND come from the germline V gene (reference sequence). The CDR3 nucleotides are TGTGCCAGTAGTCGAAGGGAAACTAATGAAAAACTGTTTTTT. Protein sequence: CASSRRETNEKLFF. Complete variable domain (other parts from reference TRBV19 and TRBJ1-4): DGGITQSPKYLFRKEGQNVTLSCEQNLNHDAMYWYRQDPGQGLRLIYYSQIVNDFQKGDIAEGYSVSREKKESFPLTVTSAQKNPTAFYLCASSRRETNEKLFFGSGTQLSVL.

CDR3 region: CASSSGQAPGNTIYF. CDR3 in DNA: TGTGCCAGCAGCTCTGGACAGGCCCCTGGAAACACCATATATTTT. This sequence joins TRBV7-9 and TRBJ1-3, with 7 bases matching TRBD1. V trimming: 4 bases; J trimming: 2 bases; junction bases outside the gene matches: 5. Germline CDR1 is SEHNR and CDR2 is FQNEAQ (reference sequence). The CDR3 runs 15 residues.

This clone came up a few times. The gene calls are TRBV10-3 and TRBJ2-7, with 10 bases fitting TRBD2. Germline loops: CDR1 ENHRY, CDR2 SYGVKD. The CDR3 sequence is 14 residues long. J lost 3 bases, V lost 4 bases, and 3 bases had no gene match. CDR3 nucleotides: TGTGCCATCAGTGGGACTAGCGGAAACTACGAGCAGTACTTC. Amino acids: CAISGTSGNYEQYF.

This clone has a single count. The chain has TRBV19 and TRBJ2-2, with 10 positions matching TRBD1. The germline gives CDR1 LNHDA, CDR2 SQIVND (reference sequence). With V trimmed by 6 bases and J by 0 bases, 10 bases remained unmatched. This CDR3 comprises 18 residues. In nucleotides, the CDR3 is TGTGCCAGTAGGACCGGGACAGGGGCCTATCCGAACACCGGGGAGCTGTTTTTT. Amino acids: CASRTGTGAYPNTGELFF.